This T cell receptor beta chain appears in the sequencing data of a study of blood T cell repertoires in COVID-19. The V end was cut by 5 bases, the J end by 2 bases, with 8 bases between. The CDR3 covers 13 residues. Germline lookup yields CDR1 SGHRS and CDR2 YFSETQ. TCRdb keeps only in-frame clones here, not all; method: immunoSEQ multiplex PCR. The repertoire has tens of thousands of clones, roughly 90% of them found once; the top ten carry more than 3%. This receptor was taken from a woman aged 70-85 years with acute or convalescent COVID-19. The sample comprised peripheral blood. The V call is TRBV5-1, the J call TRBJ1-3, with D possibly TRBD1 on 5 matching bases. CDR3 loop: CASRPGPGNTIYF. The CDR3 nucleotides are TGCGCCAGCAGACCAGGGCCTGGAAACACCATATATTTT.